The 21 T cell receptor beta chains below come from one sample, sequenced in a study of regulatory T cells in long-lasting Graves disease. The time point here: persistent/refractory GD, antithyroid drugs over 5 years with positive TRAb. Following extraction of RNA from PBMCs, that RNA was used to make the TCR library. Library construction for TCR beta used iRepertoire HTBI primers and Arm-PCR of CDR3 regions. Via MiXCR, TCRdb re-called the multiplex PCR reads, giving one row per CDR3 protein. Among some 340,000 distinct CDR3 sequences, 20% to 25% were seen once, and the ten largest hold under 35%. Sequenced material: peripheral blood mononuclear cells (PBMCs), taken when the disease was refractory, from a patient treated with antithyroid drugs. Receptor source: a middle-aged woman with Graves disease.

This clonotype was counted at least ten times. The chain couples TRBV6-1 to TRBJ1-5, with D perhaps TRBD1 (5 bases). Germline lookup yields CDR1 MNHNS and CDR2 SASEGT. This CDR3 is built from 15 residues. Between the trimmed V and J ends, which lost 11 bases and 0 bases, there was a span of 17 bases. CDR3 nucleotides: TGTGCCCCCAGGTCGGGGCAAGATAGCAATCAGCCCCAGCATTTT. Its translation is CAPRSGQDSNQPQHF.

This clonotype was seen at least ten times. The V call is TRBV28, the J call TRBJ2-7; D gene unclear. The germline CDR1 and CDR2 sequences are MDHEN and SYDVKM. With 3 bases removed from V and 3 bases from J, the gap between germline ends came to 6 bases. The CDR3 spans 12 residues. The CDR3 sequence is CASSFLDYEQYF. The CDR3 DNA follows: TGTGCCAGCAGTTTTTTGGACTACGAGCAGTACTTC.

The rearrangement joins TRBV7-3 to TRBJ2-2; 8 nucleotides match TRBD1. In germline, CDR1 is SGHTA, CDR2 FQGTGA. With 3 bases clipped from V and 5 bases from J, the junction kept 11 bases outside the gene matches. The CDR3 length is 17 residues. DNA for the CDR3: TGTGCCAGCAGCTTGGCTCAGGGGGCTTTTAGGACCGGGGAGCTGTTTTTT. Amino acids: CASSLAQGAFRTGELFF.

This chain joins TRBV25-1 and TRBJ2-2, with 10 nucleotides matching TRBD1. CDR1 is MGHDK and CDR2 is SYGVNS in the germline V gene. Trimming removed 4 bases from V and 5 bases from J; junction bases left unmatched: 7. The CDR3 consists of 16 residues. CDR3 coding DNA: TGTGCCAGCAGTGGCCTCGGGACAGGGGCTACCGGGGAGCTGTTTTTT. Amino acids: CASSGLGTGATGELFF.

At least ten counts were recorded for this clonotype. In DNA, the CDR3 is TGTGCCAGCAGCTTGCCCGGGACAGGGGGCACTGAAGCTTTCTTT. Translating it yields CASSLPGTGGTEAFF. The chain joins TRBV5-6 to TRBJ1-1; TRBD1 agrees at 11 bases. The V segment lost 1 base and the J segment 4 bases; nucleotides outside the gene matches: 3. CDR1 and CDR2 (germline): SGHDT, YYEEEE. The CDR3 consists of 15 residues.

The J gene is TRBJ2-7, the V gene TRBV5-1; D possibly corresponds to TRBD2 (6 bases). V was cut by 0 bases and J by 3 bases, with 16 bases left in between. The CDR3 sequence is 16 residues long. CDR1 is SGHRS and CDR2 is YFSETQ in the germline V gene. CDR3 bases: TGCGCCAGCAGCTTGGTTGTTGCGGGACCTTACTACGAGCAGTACTTC. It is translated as CASSLVVAGPYYEQYF.

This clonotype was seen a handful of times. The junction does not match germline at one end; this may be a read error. CDR3: CASSLAGREAQYF. The DNA of the CDR3 is TGTGCCAGCAGCTTAGCAGGGCGAGAGGCCCAGTACTTC. The chain links TRBV7-9 to TRBJ2-5; D unclear. Germline CDR1 SEHNR, CDR2 FQNEAQ (reference sequence). This CDR3 is 13 amino acids long. Full variable domain (remainder filled in from reference TRBV7-9 and TRBJ2-5): DTGVSQNPRHKITKRGQNVTFRCDPISEHNRLYWYRQTLGQGPEFLTYFQNEAQLEKSRLLSDRFSAERPKGSFSTLEIQRTEQGDSAMYLCASSLAGREAQYFGPGTRLLVL.

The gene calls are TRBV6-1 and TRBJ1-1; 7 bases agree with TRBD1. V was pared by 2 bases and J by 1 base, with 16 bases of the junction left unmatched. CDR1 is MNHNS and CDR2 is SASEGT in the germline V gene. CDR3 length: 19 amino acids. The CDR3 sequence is CASSEYPVFRGTANTEAFF. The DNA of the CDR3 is TGTGCCAGCAGTGAATACCCGGTATTTAGAGGGACAGCGAACACTGAAGCTTTCTTT.

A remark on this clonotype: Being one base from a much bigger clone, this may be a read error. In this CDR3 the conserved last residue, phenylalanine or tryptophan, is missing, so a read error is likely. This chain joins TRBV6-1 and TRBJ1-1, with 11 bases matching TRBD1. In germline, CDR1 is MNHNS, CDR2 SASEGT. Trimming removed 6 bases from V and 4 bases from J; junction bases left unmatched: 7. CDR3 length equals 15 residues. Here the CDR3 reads CASSLLGTGGTEAFL. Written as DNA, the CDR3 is TGTGCCAGCAGCCTACTCGGGACAGGGGGCACTGAAGCTTTCCTT.

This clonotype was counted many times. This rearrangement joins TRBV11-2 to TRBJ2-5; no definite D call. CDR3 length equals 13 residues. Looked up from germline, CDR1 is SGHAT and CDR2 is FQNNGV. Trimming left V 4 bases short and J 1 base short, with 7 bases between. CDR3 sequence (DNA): TGTGCCAGCAGCTGGGCAGGCCAAGAGACCCAGTACTTC. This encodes CASSWAGQETQYF.

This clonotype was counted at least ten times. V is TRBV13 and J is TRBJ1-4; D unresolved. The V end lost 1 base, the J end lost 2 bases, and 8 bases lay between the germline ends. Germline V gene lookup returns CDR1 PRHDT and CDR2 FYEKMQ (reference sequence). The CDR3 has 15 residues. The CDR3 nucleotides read TGTGCCAGCAGCTTAGCCCGATGGACTAATGAAAAACTGTTTTTT. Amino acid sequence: CASSLARWTNEKLFF.

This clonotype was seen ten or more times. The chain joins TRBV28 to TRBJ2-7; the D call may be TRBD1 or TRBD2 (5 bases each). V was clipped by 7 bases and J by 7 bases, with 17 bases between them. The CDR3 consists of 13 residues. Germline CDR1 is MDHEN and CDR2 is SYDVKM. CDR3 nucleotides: TGTGCCAGCACCGGGGCAGGGCAGATGGAGCAGTACTTC. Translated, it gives CASTGAGQMEQYF.

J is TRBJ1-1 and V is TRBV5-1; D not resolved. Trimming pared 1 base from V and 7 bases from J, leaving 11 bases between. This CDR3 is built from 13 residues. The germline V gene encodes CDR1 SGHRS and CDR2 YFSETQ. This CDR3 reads CASSLPGLGEAFF. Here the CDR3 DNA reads TGCGCCAGCAGCTTGCCAGGTCTCGGTGAAGCTTTCTTT. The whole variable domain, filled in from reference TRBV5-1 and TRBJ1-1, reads KAGVTQTPRYLIKTRGQQVTLSCSPISGHRSVSWYQQTPGQGLQFLFEYFSETQRNKGNFPGRFSGRQFSNSRSEMNVSTLELGDSALYLCASSLPGLGEAFFGQGTRLTVV.

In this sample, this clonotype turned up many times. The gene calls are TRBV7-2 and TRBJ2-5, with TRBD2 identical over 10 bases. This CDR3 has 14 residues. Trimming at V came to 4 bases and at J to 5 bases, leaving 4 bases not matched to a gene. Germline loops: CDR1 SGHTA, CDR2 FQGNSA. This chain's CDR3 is CASSSSGRKETQYF. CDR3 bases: TGTGCCAGCAGCTCTAGCGGGAGAAAGGAGACCCAGTACTTC. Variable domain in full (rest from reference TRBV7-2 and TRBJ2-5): GAGVSQSPSNKVTEKGKDVELRCDPISGHTALYWYRQSLGQGLEFLIYFQGNSAPDKSGLPSDRFSAERTGGSVSTLTIQRTQQEDSAVYLCASSSSGRKETQYFGPGTRLLVL.

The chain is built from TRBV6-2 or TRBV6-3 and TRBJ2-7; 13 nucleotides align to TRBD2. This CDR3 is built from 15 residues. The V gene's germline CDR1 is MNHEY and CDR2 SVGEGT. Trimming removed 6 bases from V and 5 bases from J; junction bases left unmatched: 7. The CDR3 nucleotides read TGTGCCAGCAGAGAACTAGCGGGAGGGGCCCACGAGCAGTACTTC. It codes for CASRELAGGAHEQYF.

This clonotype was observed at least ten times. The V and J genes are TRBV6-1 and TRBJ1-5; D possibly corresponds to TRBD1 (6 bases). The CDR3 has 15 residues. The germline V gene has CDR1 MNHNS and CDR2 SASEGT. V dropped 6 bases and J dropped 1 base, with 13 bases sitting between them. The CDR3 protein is CASSKGGISNQPQHF. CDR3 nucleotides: TGTGCCAGCAGCAAAGGGGGAATCAGCAATCAGCCCCAGCATTTT.

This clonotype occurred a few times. The CDR3 nucleotides are TGCGCCAGCAGCTTCAACAGGGTTGAGGGGACTGGGGCCAACGTCCTGACTTTC. Amino acids: CASSFNRVEGTGANVLTF. The V and J genes are TRBV5-1 and TRBJ2-6; maybe TRBD1 (6 bases). This CDR3 region has 18 residues. Trimming cost V 2 bases and J 2 bases, with 17 bases left between them. CDR1 SGHRS and CDR2 YFSETQ come from the germline V gene.

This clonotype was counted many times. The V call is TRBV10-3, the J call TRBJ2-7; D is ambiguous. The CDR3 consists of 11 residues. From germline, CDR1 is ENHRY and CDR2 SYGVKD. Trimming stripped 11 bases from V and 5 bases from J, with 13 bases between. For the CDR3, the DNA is TGTGCCTCCAGCGAGTGGGACGAGCAGTACTTC. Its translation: CASSEWDEQYF.

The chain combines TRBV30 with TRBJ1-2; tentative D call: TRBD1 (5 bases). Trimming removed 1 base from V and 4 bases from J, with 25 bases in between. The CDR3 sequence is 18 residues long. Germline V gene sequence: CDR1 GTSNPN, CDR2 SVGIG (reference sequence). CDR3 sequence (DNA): TGTGCCTGGAGTGACGCCCCTGGCAGGGCGGTTCTTGCCTATGGCTACACCTTC. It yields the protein CAWSDAPGRAVLAYGYTF.

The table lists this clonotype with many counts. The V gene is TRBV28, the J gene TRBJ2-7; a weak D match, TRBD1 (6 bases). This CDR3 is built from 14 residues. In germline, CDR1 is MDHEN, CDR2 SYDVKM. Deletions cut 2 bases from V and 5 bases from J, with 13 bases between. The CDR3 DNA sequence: TGTGCCAGCAGTTTAACAGGGTTGTTCGACGAGCAGTACTTC. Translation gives CASSLTGLFDEQYF.

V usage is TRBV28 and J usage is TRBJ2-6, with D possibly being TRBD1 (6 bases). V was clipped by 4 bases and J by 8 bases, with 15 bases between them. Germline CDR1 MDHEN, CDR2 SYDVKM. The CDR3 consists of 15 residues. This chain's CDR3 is CASSSSVGTTNVLTF. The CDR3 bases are TGTGCCAGCAGTTCCTCCGTCGGGACAACCAACGTCCTGACTTTC.